The 21 T cell receptor beta chains below were found in one sample sequenced in a study of Ad26.COV2.S vaccination and SARS-CoV-2 variants. Clones were sequenced by immunoSEQ multiplex PCR, and TCRdb holds only the in-frame ones, with some missing. Of approximately 400,000 clones detected, about 92% appear once; the ten largest clones hold roughly 3.9%. The sample here was peripheral blood, taken after recovery from COVID-19. The origin of the receptors is a human donor who had recovered from COVID-19.

The chain uses TRBV7-2 and TRBJ2-1; 10 positions match TRBD2. Germline CDR1 is SGHTA and CDR2 is FQGNSA. The CDR3 is 16 amino acids. Trimming at V came to 0 bases and at J to 6 bases, leaving 5 bases not matched to a gene. The CDR3 nucleotides are TGTGCCAGCAGCTTAGCACTAGCGGGGATCCCCAATGAGCAGTTCTTC. It translates to CASSLALAGIPNEQFF. The whole variable domain, remainder taken from reference TRBV7-2 and TRBJ2-1, is GAGVSQSPSNKVTEKGKDVELRCDPISGHTALYWYRQSLGQGLEFLIYFQGNSAPDKSGLPSDRFSAERTGGSVSTLTIQRTQQEDSAVYLCASSLALAGIPNEQFFGPGTRLTVL.

The chain uses TRBV6-5 and TRBJ1-1; D uncertain. Germline CDR1 and CDR2: MNHEY and SVGAGI. V shed 7 bases and J shed 4 bases, with 10 bases lying between them. The CDR3 spans 12 residues. In DNA form, the CDR3 reads TGTGCCAGCACCTCCCGCAGCACTGAAGCTTTCTTT. It encodes CASTSRSTEAFF.

The V call is TRBV9, the J call TRBJ2-2; possible D gene TRBD1, 6 bases. V was clipped by 1 base and J by 6 bases, with 13 bases between them. Germline V lookup: CDR1 SGDLS, CDR2 YYNGEE. The CDR3 has 15 residues. This CDR3 is CASSVRGIFPGELFF. CDR3 sequence (DNA): TGTGCCAGCAGCGTAAGGGGGATTTTCCCCGGGGAGCTGTTTTTT.

Only one count was recorded for this clone. This chain joins TRBV5-5 and TRBJ2-1; unclear D gene. CDR3 length: 12 residues. Trimming left V 4 bases short and J 14 bases short, with 16 bases between. Germline CDR1 SGHKS, CDR2 YYEKEE (reference sequence). The CDR3 bases are TGTGCCAGCAGCCCGGACCCCCCTGATGAGTTCTTC. It yields the protein CASSPDPPDEFF.

J is TRBJ2-7 and V is TRBV6-2 or TRBV6-3; TRBD2 agrees at 9 bases. Trimming removed 6 bases from V and 0 bases from J; junction bases left unmatched: 9. CDR1 is MNHEY and CDR2 is SVGEGT in the germline V gene. The CDR3 consists of 16 residues. CDR3 region: CASSDRLAGFSYEQYF. CDR3 nucleotides: TGTGCCAGCAGCGACAGGCTAGCGGGATTCTCCTACGAGCAGTACTTC.

This clone was counted only a few times. Other nucleotide sequences in the sample specify the same CDR3. The chain links TRBV6-6 to TRBJ1-2; a weak D match, TRBD1 (6 bases). Trimming took off 6 bases at V and 7 bases at J, with 18 bases between the two ends. Germline values: CDR1 MNHNY, CDR2 SVGAGI (reference sequence). The CDR3 runs to 14 residues. The CDR3 here is CASSVRGAGGGYTF. CDR3 nucleotides: TGTGCCAGCAGCGTACGGGGGGCCGGGGGTGGCTACACCTTC.

V gene TRBV7-6 combines with J gene TRBJ2-7, with D hard to call. The CDR3 totals 13 residues. The V end was cut by 0 bases, the J end by 4 bases, with 7 bases between. In germline, CDR1 is SGHVS, CDR2 FNYEAQ. The CDR3 spells CASSLALGYEQYF. The CDR3 DNA sequence: TGTGCCAGCAGCTTAGCGTTAGGGTACGAGCAGTACTTC.

The chain carries TRBV10-3 and TRBJ1-1; 11 nucleotides agree with TRBD1. The J segment lost 3 bases and the V segment lost 7 bases, leaving 7 bases of the junction unmatched. Germline V gene lookup returns CDR1 ENHRY and CDR2 SYGVKD. There are 15 residues in the CDR3. This CDR3 is CAIIPDRGQDTEAFF. In nucleotides, the CDR3 is TGTGCCATCATACCGGACAGGGGGCAAGACACTGAAGCTTTCTTT.

The rearrangement links TRBV2 to TRBJ1-2; no clear D. CDR1 and CDR2 from the germline V gene are SNHLY and FYNNEI. The CDR3 loop spans 13 amino acids. Trimming stripped 3 bases from V and 2 bases from J, with 7 bases between. Written as DNA, the CDR3 is TGTGCCAGCAGTGACCGGGCAAACTATGGCTACACCTTC. Its translation: CASSDRANYGYTF.

Notes on this clone: Other nucleotide sequences from this sample produce the same CDR3. J is TRBJ1-1 and V is TRBV6-5; D perhaps matches TRBD1 (5 bases). V was cut by 5 bases and J by 1 base, with 8 bases left in between. This CDR3 has 13 amino acids. Per the germline V gene, CDR1 is MNHEY and CDR2 is SVGAGI. The CDR3 is CASSRGGNTEAFF. The CDR3 nucleotides are TGTGCCAGCAGTCGCGGGGGGAACACTGAAGCTTTCTTT.

CDR3 in DNA: TGTGCCAGCAGCTTAGTTAGGCAGACGAGCTCTGGAAACACCATATATTTT. Translating it yields CASSLVRQTSSGNTIYF. V gene TRBV11-2 combines with J gene TRBJ1-3, with D uncertain. Germline CDR1 is SGHAT and CDR2 is FQNNGV. V shed 1 base and J shed 0 bases, with 13 bases lying between them. The CDR3 runs to 17 residues. The full variable domain, with the rest looked up from reference TRBV11-2 and TRBJ1-3, is EAGVAQSPRYKIIEKRQSVAFWCNPISGHATLYWYQQILGQGPKLLIQFQNNGVVDDSQLPKDRFSAERLKGVDSTLKIQPAKLEDSAVYLCASSLVRQTSSGNTIYFGEGSWLTVV.

The chain has TRBV5-5 and TRBJ2-7, with 11 nucleotides matching TRBD2. This CDR3 spans 15 amino acids. V shed 4 bases and J 2 bases; nucleotides not matched to a gene: 5. Germline CDR1 reads SGHKS; CDR2 reads YYEKEE (reference sequence). CDR3 DNA sequence: TGTGCCAGCAGCCGAATACTAGCGGGGGCCTACGAGCAGTACTTC. It yields the protein CASSRILAGAYEQYF.

The rearrangement links TRBV14 to TRBJ2-7; D is unclear. Germline values: CDR1 SGHDN, CDR2 FVKESK. V lost 1 base and J lost 2, with 9 bases in between. The CDR3 length is 14 residues. DNA of the CDR3: TGTGCCAGCAGCCAAGGGTCAGGACCCTACGAGCAGTACTTC. Protein: CASSQGSGPYEQYF.

This clone has only one observation. This chain connects TRBV29-1 to TRBJ1-1; maybe TRBD1 (6 bases). CDR3 length: 14 amino acids. From germline, CDR1 is SQVTM and CDR2 ANQGSEA. V was clipped by 4 bases and J by 0 bases, with 12 bases between them. The CDR3: CSVGGAALNTEAFF. The CDR3, as DNA: TGCAGCGTTGGGGGGGCGGCCCTGAACACTGAAGCTTTCTTT.

The chain couples TRBV6-1 to TRBJ1-5, with D perhaps matching TRBD1 (5 bases). With 2 bases removed from V and 7 bases from J, the gap between germline ends came to 12 bases. From germline, CDR1 is MNHNS and CDR2 SASEGT. The CDR3 loop spans 14 amino acids. The CDR3 region has the DNA TGTGCCAGCAGTGAACCAGGGCCGGAACAGCCCCAGCATTTT. This gives the protein CASSEPGPEQPQHF.

The chain links TRBV5-1 to TRBJ1-1; 8 bases align to TRBD1. The germline CDR1 and CDR2 sequences are SGHRS and YFSETQ. With 1 base clipped from V and 0 bases from J, the junction kept 2 bases outside the gene matches. This CDR3 has 15 amino acids. The CDR3 bases are TGCGCCAGCAGCTTGCCGGGACAGGTGAACACTGAAGCTTTCTTT. This translates into CASSLPGQVNTEAFF.

In regard to this clone: One end of the junction does not line up with germline, which may come from a read error. The genes are TRBV4-1 and TRBJ1-1; 8 bases fit TRBD1. The CDR3 is 15 amino acids. In germline, CDR1 is MGHRA, CDR2 YSYEKL. Written as DNA, the CDR3 is TGCGCCAGCAGCTTGAGGACAGGGAGGAACGCTGAAGCTTTCTTT. It is translated as CASSLRTGRNAEAFF.

About this clone: One junction end does not reproduce the germline sequence, and a read error may be involved. The V gene is TRBV13, the J gene TRBJ1-1, with TRBD1 matching 7 bases. The CDR3 is 14 residues long. Germline values: CDR1 PRHDT, CDR2 FYEKMQ (reference sequence). The CDR3 is CASSLRRGNPEAFF. The CDR3 nucleotides read TGTGCCAGCAGCTTGCGCAGGGGGAACCCTGAAGCTTTCTTT.

V usage is TRBV4-3 and J usage is TRBJ1-6; 7 nucleotides line up with TRBD1. Germline V gene lookup returns CDR1 LGHNA and CDR2 YSLEER. V lost 0 bases to trimming and J lost 0 bases; unmatched junction nucleotides: 2. The CDR3 runs 17 residues. CDR3 protein: CASSQEWDSSYNSPLHF. The CDR3 DNA sequence: TGCGCCAGCAGCCAAGAGTGGGACAGCTCCTATAATTCACCCCTCCACTTT.

V usage is TRBV6-2 or TRBV6-3 and J usage is TRBJ1-5; D might be TRBD1 (5 bases). This CDR3 comprises 18 residues. V was pared by 4 bases and J by 3 bases, with 22 bases between. Germline V gene sequence: CDR1 MNHEY, CDR2 SVGEGT. The CDR3 DNA follows: TGTGCCAGCAGTTTGGGGACCCGGGGAAAAAGTAACAATCAGCCCCAGCATTTT. Residues: CASSLGTRGKSNNQPQHF.

The chain uses TRBV13 and TRBJ1-2; 8 bases are shared with TRBD1. Trimming took 5 bases from V and 2 from J; bases not matched to a gene: 4. Germline lookup yields CDR1 PRHDT and CDR2 FYEKMQ (reference sequence). This CDR3 spans 14 amino acids. The CDR3 sequence: CASSGQGANYGYTF. In DNA form, the CDR3 reads TGTGCCAGCAGCGGACAGGGTGCCAACTATGGCTACACCTTC.